Listed below are T cell receptor beta chains from one sample, sequenced in a study of blood T cell repertoires in COVID-19. Profiled with immunoSEQ multiplex PCR; TCRdb holds only in-frame clones, not every one. The profile shows about 190,000 clones, about nine tenths of them singletons. Sequenced input: peripheral blood. The receptors originated from a man in his thirties or forties with acute or convalescent COVID-19. The CDR3 runs from the conserved cysteine through the conserved F or W. A D gene is named only where the DNA matches it firmly. Size is stated for part of the rows, as once, few or many counts, or as a class when the clone is expanded.

D gene	clone size	V gene	J gene	CDR3 protein	CDR3 DNA
NA	NA	TRBV6-5	TRBJ1-2	CASSYRGAHYGYTF	TGTGCCAGCAGTTATCGGGGGGCGCACTATGGCTACACCTTC
TRBD2	once	TRBV9	TRBJ2-1	CASSVETSGKSYNEQFF	TGTGCCAGCAGCGTGGAGACTAGCGGAAAATCCTACAATGAGCAGTTCTTC
TRBD1	NA	TRBV10-3	TRBJ1-2	CAISETNRQGDGYTF	TGTGCCATCAGTGAGACGAATCGACAGGGGGATGGCTACACCTTC
NA	once	TRBV6-5	TRBJ2-4	CASRAGAAAKNIQYF	TGTGCCAGCAGGGCGGGGGCAGCAGCCAAAAACATTCAGTACTTC
NA	few	TRBV18	TRBJ1-5	CASSLDRNSNQPQHF	TGTGCCAGCTCGCTCGACAGGAATAGCAATCAGCCCCAGCATTTT
NA	NA	TRBV5-1	TRBJ1-2	CASSLAVSPYGYTF	TGCGCCAGCAGCTTGGCCGTCAGTCCATATGGCTACACCTTC
TRBD1	NA	TRBV7-9	TRBJ1-1	CASSRLGQMNTEAFF	TGTGCCAGCAGTCGGTTGGGACAGATGAACACTGAAGCTTTCTTT
NA	NA	TRBV12-3/TRBV12-4	TRBJ1-2	CASSFRSSYGYTF	TGTGCCAGCAGTTTCCGGTCGTCCTATGGCTACACCTTC
TRBD1	once	TRBV7-9	TRBJ1-1	CATSFMGATGMTFF	TGTGCCACCTCCTTCATGGGTGCGACAGGGATGACTTTCTTT
NA	NA	TRBV10-3	TRBJ1-1	CAISVRDDSEAFF	TGTGCCATCAGTGTAAGGGATGACAGTGAAGCTTTCTTT
NA	NA	TRBV27	TRBJ1-2	CASSPGGGGYTF	TGTGCCAGCAGTCCGGGGGGTGGCGGCTACACCTTC
NA	NA	TRBV7-2	TRBJ2-1	CASSSQTYNEQFF	TGTGCCAGCAGCTCCCAAACCTACAATGAGCAGTTCTTC
TRBD2	NA	TRBV14	TRBJ2-1	CASSRTSGNYNEQFF	TGTGCCAGCAGCCGGACTAGCGGGAACTACAATGAGCAGTTCTTC
TRBD1	NA	TRBV29-1	TRBJ2-2	CSFLGQGKDTGELFF	TGCAGCTTCCTAGGACAGGGGAAGGACACCGGGGAGCTGTTTTTT
NA	NA	TRBV6-5	TRBJ1-5	CASMRGYNQPQHF	TGTGCCAGCATGAGAGGATACAATCAGCCCCAGCATTTT
TRBD2	once	TRBV27	TRBJ2-7	CASSLSQGLAGTYEQYF	TGTGCCAGCAGTTTATCCCAGGGACTAGCGGGTACCTACGAGCAGTACTTC
NA	NA	TRBV9	TRBJ2-5	CASSVSQQETQYF	TGTGCCAGCAGCGTATCACAACAAGAGACCCAGTACTTC
TRBD1	NA	TRBV19	TRBJ1-2	CASSISWTGGRYGYTF	TGTGCCAGTAGTATATCCTGGACAGGGGGACGCTATGGCTACACCTTC
NA	NA	TRBV19	TRBJ1-2	CASEQINYGYTF	TGTGCCAGTGAACAGATCAACTATGGCTACACCTTC
TRBD1	NA	TRBV3-1/TRBV3-2	TRBJ1-2	CASPPQGEGGYTF	TGTGCCAGCCCTCCACAGGGGGAGGGGGGCTACACCTTC
NA	NA	TRBV6-5	TRBJ1-1	CASSRRTAVNTEAFF	TGTGCCAGCAGCCGAAGGACAGCTGTGAACACTGAAGCTTTCTTT
NA	NA	TRBV20-1	TRBJ1-2	CRCGQGNGYTF	TGCAGGTGCGGGCAGGGGAATGGCTACACCTTC
NA	NA	TRBV4-1	TRBJ1-2	CASSQDLNRYGYTF	TGCGCCAGCAGCCAAGATCTGAACAGGTATGGCTACACCTTC
TRBD2	NA	TRBV5-1	TRBJ2-7	CASSSTGGWTYEQYF	TGCGCCAGCAGCTCGACCGGGGGGTGGACCTACGAGCAGTACTTC
NA	NA	TRBV30	TRBJ1-1	CAWSLVGATEAFF	TGTGCCTGGAGTTTAGTAGGGGCAACTGAAGCTTTCTTT